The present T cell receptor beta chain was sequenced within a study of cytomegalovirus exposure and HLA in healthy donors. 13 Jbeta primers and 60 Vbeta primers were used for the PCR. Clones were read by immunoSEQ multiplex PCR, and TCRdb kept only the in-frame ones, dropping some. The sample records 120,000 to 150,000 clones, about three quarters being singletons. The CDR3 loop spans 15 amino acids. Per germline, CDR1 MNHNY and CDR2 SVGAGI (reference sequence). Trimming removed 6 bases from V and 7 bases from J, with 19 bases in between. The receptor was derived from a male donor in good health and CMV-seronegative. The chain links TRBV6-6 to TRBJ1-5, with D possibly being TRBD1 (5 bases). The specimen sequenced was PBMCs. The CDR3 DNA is TGTGCCAGCAGCGAGTGGGGGGGTATAGGGCAGCCCCAGCATTTT. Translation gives CASSEWGGIGQPQHF.